Listed below are T cell receptor beta chains from one sample, sequenced in a study of T cell repertoires in cytomegalovirus infection. TCRdb independently ran MiXCR on the reads; one entry per CDR3 protein. The table shows approximately 470,000 distinct CDR3 sequences, with 40% to 50% occurring only once. No antigen is known for these receptors. The specimen comprised cultured PBMCs, sampled from culture after CMV antigen stimulation. The receptors were gathered from a human donor in good health (CMV status not recorded). Some clones in this sample may be carry-over from other donors' samples. Each CDR3 is given with its conserved first and last residue. Each record gives: D gene, clone size, J gene, V gene, CDR3 protein, CDR3 DNA. A D gene is named only where the DNA matches it firmly. The size of a clone is reported for some rows only, either as once, few or many, or as a class for expanded clones.

D gene: NA; clone size: NA; J gene: TRBJ2-5; V gene: TRBV29-1; CDR3 protein: CSVTTGAETQYF; CDR3 DNA: TGCAGCGTCACGACGGGGGCGGAGACCCAGTACTTC
D gene: NA; clone size: few; J gene: TRBJ1-1; V gene: TRBV7-2; CDR3 protein: CASRIRRTNTEAFF; CDR3 DNA: TGTGCCAGCAGGATAAGAAGGACGAACACTGAAGCTTTCTTT
D gene: NA; clone size: NA; J gene: TRBJ2-3; V gene: TRBV7-8; CDR3 protein: CASSLAGPITDTQYF; CDR3 DNA: TGTGCCAGCAGCTTAGCGGGACCCATCACAGATACGCAGTATTTT
D gene: TRBD1; clone size: NA; J gene: TRBJ1-2; V gene: TRBV12-3/TRBV12-4; CDR3 protein: CASRGGEGGNYGYTF; CDR3 DNA: TGTGCCAGCAGAGGGGGCGAGGGAGGAAACTATGGCTACACCTTC
D gene: NA; clone size: NA; J gene: TRBJ2-3; V gene: TRBV6-1; CDR3 protein: CASSDPPTDTQYF; CDR3 DNA: TGTGCCAGCAGTGACCCCCCGACAGATACGCAGTATTTT
D gene: NA; clone size: NA; J gene: TRBJ1-4; V gene: TRBV7-2; CDR3 protein: CASSPLRGNEKLFF; CDR3 DNA: TGTGCCAGCAGCCCACTGCGCGGTAATGAAAAACTGTTTTTT
D gene: NA; clone size: few; J gene: TRBJ2-7; V gene: TRBV6-1; CDR3 protein: CASSEERRQPYEQYF; CDR3 DNA: TGTGCCAGCAGTGAAGAACGCAGGCAACCCTACGAGCAGTACTTC
D gene: TRBD2; clone size: NA; J gene: TRBJ2-3; V gene: TRBV11-2; CDR3 protein: CASSLGTSGGRSDTQYF; CDR3 DNA: TGTGCCAGCAGCTTAGGGACTAGCGGGGGGAGGTCGGATACGCAGTATTTT
D gene: TRBD2; clone size: NA; J gene: TRBJ2-3; V gene: TRBV15; CDR3 protein: CATSRDVGGGSTQYF; CDR3 DNA: TGTGCCACCAGCAGAGATGTGGGGGGAGGGAGTACGCAGTATTTT
D gene: NA; clone size: NA; J gene: TRBJ2-3; V gene: TRBV7-2; CDR3 protein: CASSPGWGPVTDTQYF; CDR3 DNA: TGTGCCAGCAGCCCCGGGTGGGGGCCGGTGACAGATACGCAGTATTTT